This passage covers 20 T cell receptor beta chains from one sample sequenced in a study of T cell responses to AZD1222 COVID-19 vaccine. This table comes from immunoSEQ multiplex PCR, and its TCRdb copy is limited to in-frame clones, with some not included. Counted here are more than 150,000 clones, about nine tenths occurring once; the ten biggest clones make up approximately 9.1%. The source was peripheral blood, collected 28 days after the second AZD1222 dose. The receptor set was obtained from an adult who received the AZD1222 COVID-19 vaccine.

The rearrangement joins TRBV6-6 to TRBJ2-5; D not certain. Germline CDR1 and CDR2: MNHNY and SVGAGI (reference sequence). CDR3 length: 11 amino acids. The V gene lost 5 bases and the J gene lost 2 bases, with 3 bases spanning the gap. Written as DNA, the CDR3 is TGTGCCAGCAGTAGGCAAGAGACCCAGTACTTC. The encoded protein is CASSRQETQYF.

This clone was seen a few times. V usage is TRBV4-1 and J usage is TRBJ2-1, with 10 bases matching TRBD2. The CDR3 is 13 amino acids. The germline V gene encodes CDR1 MGHRA and CDR2 YSYEKL. V was clipped by 4 bases and J by 10 bases; unmatched bases: 4. This CDR3 is CASSLILAGEQFF. The CDR3 DNA reads TGCGCCAGCAGCCTTATACTAGCGGGAGAGCAGTTCTTC.

This rearrangement joins TRBV3-1 (or the pseudogene TRBV3-2) to TRBJ2-1, with TRBD2 matching 10 bases. The CDR3 extends over 16 amino acids. The V segment lost 3 bases and the J segment 2 bases; nucleotides outside the gene matches: 4. From germline, CDR1 is LGHDT and CDR2 YNNKEL (reference sequence). The CDR3 DNA reads TGTGCCAGCAGCCAGCTAGCGGGAGAAACCTACAATGAGCAGTTCTTC. The encoded protein is CASSQLAGETYNEQFF.

This clone has a single count. The genes are TRBV6-4 and TRBJ1-4, with D uncertain. The V and J ends lost 0 bases and 4 bases respectively, with 12 bases between them. The germline V gene encodes CDR1 MRHNA and CDR2 SNTAGT. There are 16 residues in the CDR3. Written as DNA, the CDR3 is TGTGCCAGCAGTGACTCGAATTATCGGTTTAATGAAAAACTGTTTTTT. Its protein product is CASSDSNYRFNEKLFF.

The V gene is TRBV28, the J gene TRBJ2-1; TRBD1 aligns across 9 bases. V shed 4 bases, J shed 6 bases, and the junction held 7 bases outside the gene matches. CDR1 and CDR2 (germline): MDHEN, SYDVKM. The CDR3 sequence is 15 residues long. The CDR3 reads CASSSGTGWANEQFF. The CDR3 region has the DNA TGTGCCAGCAGTTCCGGGACAGGGTGGGCCAATGAGCAGTTCTTC. Full variable domain (outside the CDR3, taken from reference TRBV28 and TRBJ2-1): DVKVTQSSRYLVKRTGEKVFLECVQDMDHENMFWYRQDPGLGLRLIYFSYDVKMKEKGDIPEGYSVSREKKERFSLILESASTNQTSMYLCASSSGTGWANEQFFGPGTRLTVL.

The rearrangement uses TRBV3-1 (or the pseudogene TRBV3-2) and TRBJ2-1, with TRBD2 identical over 13 bases. This CDR3 has 17 amino acids. The V segment lost 7 bases and the J segment 5 bases; nucleotides outside the gene matches: 11. The germline CDR1 and CDR2 sequences are LGHDT and YNNKEL (reference sequence). The CDR3 DNA reads TGTGCCAGCACCTTTTCCGTGACTAGCGGGAGGAACAATGAGCAGTTCTTC. Amino acids: CASTFSVTSGRNNEQFF.

Note on this clone: At one end the junction does not follow the germline gene, possibly because of a read error. This sequence joins TRBV19 and TRBJ1-5; possible D gene TRBD1, 5 bases. The CDR3 extends over 15 amino acids. The V gene's germline CDR1 is LNHDA and CDR2 SQIVND (reference sequence). The CDR3 is CACSFGGDPHQPQHF. The DNA for the CDR3 is TGTGCCTGTAGTTTCGGCGGGGACCCTCATCAGCCCCAGCATTTT.

This clone was counted many times. The V call is TRBV25-1, the J call TRBJ2-3; D gene uncertain. The germline CDR1 and CDR2 sequences are MGHDK and SYGVNS. The CDR3 totals 13 residues. Deletions cut 3 bases from V and 1 base from J, with 5 bases between. The CDR3 region has the DNA TGTGCCAGCAGTGATGGGGGCACAGATACGCAGTATTTT. Translation: CASSDGGTDTQYF.

This sequence joins TRBV4-1 and TRBJ1-4; D uncertain. Germline values: CDR1 MGHRA, CDR2 YSYEKL. Trimming left V 2 bases short and J 7 bases short, with 17 bases between. The CDR3 length is 16 residues. DNA for the CDR3: TGCGCCAGCAGCCAAACCCCGGGAGTCCCTAGTGAAAAACTGTTTTTT. Protein product: CASSQTPGVPSEKLFF.

The chain recombines TRBV11-2 with TRBJ1-5, with 7 bases lining up with TRBD1. The length of the CDR3 is 17 residues. Germline V gives CDR1 SGHAT, CDR2 FQNNGV. J lost 2 bases, V lost 0 bases, and 7 bases had no gene match. DNA for the CDR3: TGTGCCAGCAGCTTAGATGGGCGACAGGGTGGCAATCAGCCCCAGCATTTT. This encodes CASSLDGRQGGNQPQHF.

The genes are TRBV15 and TRBJ1-5; D is possibly TRBD1 (6 bases). Trimming removed 9 bases at V and 0 bases at J, with 9 bases between. Germline lookup yields CDR1 LNHNV and CDR2 YYDKDF (reference sequence). CDR3 length: 13 residues. The CDR3 DNA is TGTGCCACAGGGGGATATAGCAATCAGCCCCAGCATTTT. It codes for CATGGYSNQPQHF.

V usage is TRBV28 and J usage is TRBJ1-4; 8 bases line up with TRBD1. Germline lookup yields CDR1 MDHEN and CDR2 SYDVKM. CDR3 length: 13 residues. The V gene end was trimmed by 2 bases and the J gene end by 9 bases; junction bases not matched to a gene: 2. The CDR3 protein is CASSLGDRKKLFF. CDR3 coding DNA: TGTGCCAGCAGTTTAGGGGACAGGAAAAAACTGTTTTTT. The entire variable domain, with the rest obtained from reference TRBV28 and TRBJ1-4, is as follows: DVKVTQSSRYLVKRTGEKVFLECVQDMDHENMFWYRQDPGLGLRLIYFSYDVKMKEKGDIPEGYSVSREKKERFSLILESASTNQTSMYLCASSLGDRKKLFFGSGTQLSVL.

V is TRBV4-1 and J is TRBJ2-4, with D perhaps matching TRBD2 (6 bases). The germline V gene encodes CDR1 MGHRA and CDR2 YSYEKL. The CDR3 is made up of 16 amino acids. V was trimmed by 0 bases and J by 6 bases, leaving 15 bases between them. The CDR3 loop is CASSQEGGGRGNIQYF. CDR3 nucleotide sequence: TGCGCCAGCAGCCAAGAGGGAGGAGGACGTGGAAACATTCAGTACTTC.

The gene calls are TRBV5-1 and TRBJ2-3; D is perhaps TRBD2 (6 bases). From germline, CDR1 is SGHRS and CDR2 YFSETQ. Trimming cost V 3 bases and J 2 bases, with 10 bases left between them. This CDR3 is 14 amino acids long. The CDR3 here is CASSSTSSTDTQYF. The CDR3 nucleotides are TGCGCCAGCAGCTCGACTAGTTCCACAGATACGCAGTATTTT.

V usage is TRBV19 and J usage is TRBJ2-1; D may be TRBD2 (5 bases). Germline CDR1 and CDR2: LNHDA and SQIVND (reference sequence). With 3 bases removed from V and 6 bases from J, the gap between germline ends came to 12 bases. The CDR3 extends over 14 amino acids. CDR3 DNA: TGTGCCAGTAGTATGAATACCGGGATCAATGAGCAGTTCTTC. Its translation is CASSMNTGINEQFF.

V and J are TRBV12-3 or TRBV12-4 and TRBJ1-2; D is unclear. The CDR3 is 13 amino acids. Trimming pared 3 bases from V and 0 bases from J, leaving 5 bases between. Here the CDR3 DNA reads TGTGCCAGCAGTTTGATGCCTAACTATGGCTACACCTTC. It encodes CASSLMPNYGYTF.

The chain couples TRBV5-1 to TRBJ2-2; 7 bases are a match to TRBD1. The CDR3 is 15 residues long. From germline, CDR1 is SGHRS and CDR2 YFSETQ. V shed 4 bases, J shed 2 bases, and the junction held 5 bases outside the gene matches. The CDR3 DNA sequence: TGCGCCAGCAGCCAGACAGGGCGAAACACCGGGGAGCTGTTTTTT. Protein: CASSQTGRNTGELFF.

V usage is TRBV9 and J usage is TRBJ1-2; 8 bases are shared with TRBD1. Germline loops: CDR1 SGDLS, CDR2 YYNGEE. This CDR3 region has 15 residues. Losses at the gene ends were 0 bases for V and 3 bases for J; bases not matched to a gene: 4. CDR3 protein: CASSVVTGGYYGYTF. CDR3 sequence (DNA): TGTGCCAGCAGCGTAGTAACAGGGGGGTACTATGGCTACACCTTC.

V and J are TRBV6-4 and TRBJ2-3; 7 bases are shared with TRBD2. Trimming removed 3 bases from V and 6 bases from J; junction bases left unmatched: 9. The germline V gene has CDR1 MRHNA and CDR2 SNTAGT. The CDR3 runs to 15 residues. In DNA form, the CDR3 reads TGTGCCAGCAGTGATCGTGGACTAGAGGCTGATACGCAGTATTTT. Translated: CASSDRGLEADTQYF.

The J gene is TRBJ2-7, the V gene TRBV12-1; the DNA was not compared with TRBD2, the D call given in the table. TRBV12-1 is designated a pseudogene. This CDR3 comprises 17 residues. In nucleotides, the CDR3 is TGTGCCAGCAGCCCTCGTCGTTTCGAGGGAGGGAGGCACGAGCAGTACTTC. It codes for CASSPRRFEGGRHEQYF.